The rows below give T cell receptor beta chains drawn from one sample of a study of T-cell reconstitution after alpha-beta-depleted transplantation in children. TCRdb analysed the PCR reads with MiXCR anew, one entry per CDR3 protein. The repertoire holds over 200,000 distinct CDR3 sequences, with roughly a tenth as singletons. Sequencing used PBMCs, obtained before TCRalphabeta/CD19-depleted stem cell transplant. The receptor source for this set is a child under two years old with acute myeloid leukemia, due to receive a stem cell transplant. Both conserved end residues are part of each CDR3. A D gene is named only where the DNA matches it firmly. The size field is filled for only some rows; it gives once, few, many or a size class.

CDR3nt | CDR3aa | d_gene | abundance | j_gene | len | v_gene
TGTGCCAGCAGCCAAGGGACAACCTACGAGCAGTACTTC | CASSQGTTYEQYF | . | many | TRBJ2-7 | 13 | TRBV14
TGTGCCATCAGTGAGTTTAGTGGCTACACCTTC | CAISEFSGYTF | . | . | TRBJ1-2 | 11 | TRBV10-3
TGTGCCTGGAGCCACAGGGTTGGGACCGGGGAGCTGTTTTTT | CAWSHRVGTGELFF | . | . | TRBJ2-2 | 14 | TRBV30
TGTGCCAGCAGTTTCCCCGGGGCGCGGGTCTACGAGCAGTACTTC | CASSFPGARVYEQYF | . | many | TRBJ2-7 | 15 | TRBV28
TGTGCCAGCAGTACCACAAGGGAACGGGCTCAGCCCCAGCATTTT | CASSTTRERAQPQHF | . | many | TRBJ1-5 | 15 | TRBV6-5
TGCGCCAGCAGCTTTTATAGCGGGAGAGGTGCAGATACGCAGTATTTT | CASSFYSGRGADTQYF | TRBD2 | many | TRBJ2-3 | 16 | TRBV5-1
TGTGCCAGTAGTATTAACAATCAGCCCCAGCATTTT | CASSINNQPQHF | . | . | TRBJ1-5 | 12 | TRBV19
TGCAGTGCTACCACAGGGGGCAGCAATCAGCCCCAGCATTTT | CSATTGGSNQPQHF | TRBD1 | many | TRBJ1-5 | 14 | TRBV20-1
TGCGCCAGCGAGGATACAGGGGGCGGCGACGAGCAGTACTTC | CASEDTGGGDEQYF | TRBD1 | many | TRBJ2-7 | 14 | TRBV5-1
TGTGCCAGCAGTTTTAATCAGGCGGGGGAGCTGTTTTTT | CASSFNQAGELFF | . | many | TRBJ2-2 | 13 | TRBV12-3/TRBV12-4
TGCAGTGCTAGAGGCGTGGCCCCAGGCCTGGGGCTTGTCTATGGCTACACCTTC | CSARGVAPGLGLVYGYTF | . | . | TRBJ1-2 | 18 | TRBV20-1
TGCGCCAGCAGCTTGGCAACAGGGCAAACTGAAGCTTTCTTT | CASSLATGQTEAFF | . | many | TRBJ1-1 | 14 | TRBV5-1
TGTGCCAGCAGTGAAGGCCGGACTAGCTCCTACGAGCAGTACTTC | CASSEGRTSSYEQYF | TRBD2 | many | TRBJ2-7 | 15 | TRBV25-1
TGTGCCACCAGCAGAGATCCTCCCCTAGCGGGAGGGCCAAACATTCAGTACTTC | CATSRDPPLAGGPNIQYF | TRBD2 | many | TRBJ2-4 | 18 | TRBV15
TGTGCCAGCAGCTTGGAGCTCCTCTCCGGGGAGCTGTTTTTT | CASSLELLSGELFF | . | . | TRBJ2-2 | 14 | TRBV5-4
TGCGCCAGCAGCTCCGACCCTCCAGGGGAAAACATTCAGTACTTC | CASSSDPPGENIQYF | . | many | TRBJ2-4 | 15 | TRBV5-1
TGTGCCAGCAGCTTTTACCTAGGGGGAGCCAAAAACATTCAGTACTTC | CASSFYLGGAKNIQYF | . | many | TRBJ2-4 | 16 | TRBV7-9
TGTGCCAGTAGCAGGACGGGTCCTTTTTACAATGAGCAGTTCTTC | CASSRTGPFYNEQFF | . | many | TRBJ2-1 | 15 | TRBV7-2
TGTGCCACCAGTGGGCGGGGGACTGGTGAGCAGTTCTTC | CATSGRGTGEQFF | TRBD2 | many | TRBJ2-1 | 13 | TRBV24-1
TGTGCCAGTAGTACAGGGGCGGGAGCCTACAATGAGCAGTTCTTC | CASSTGAGAYNEQFF | . | many | TRBJ2-1 | 15 | TRBV19
TGCAGTGCTAACCCCAATGAGCAGTTCTTC | CSANPNEQFF | . | many | TRBJ2-1 | 10 | TRBV20-1
TGTGCCAGCAGCCTCTCTAGCGGGAGGGCCGTCTACAATGAGCAGTTCTTC | CASSLSSGRAVYNEQFF | TRBD2 | many | TRBJ2-1 | 17 | TRBV11-3
TGTACCAGCGCCTCCACCCAGGGTTCGGGCATTCAGTACTTC | CTSASTQGSGIQYF | . | . | TRBJ2-4 | 14 | TRBV2
TGTGCCAGCAGCGTGGGTGGGGCATCCAACTCCTATGGCTACACCTTC | CASSVGGASNSYGYTF | . | few | TRBJ1-2 | 16 | TRBV9
TGTGCCAGCAGCAAAGAAGGGGATAGCGGGAGGGCCGACACCGGGGAGCTGTTTTTT | CASSKEGDSGRADTGELFF | . | many | TRBJ2-2 | 19 | TRBV21-1
TGTGCCAGCAGCCAACTGGACAGGGGATTTGGAAACACCATATATTTT | CASSQLDRGFGNTIYF | TRBD1 | many | TRBJ1-3 | 16 | TRBV3-1
TGTGCCAGCAGCCTCACAGGGGGCACCATACCCTACGAGCAGTACTTC | CASSLTGGTIPYEQYF | TRBD1 | many | TRBJ2-7 | 16 | TRBV12-3/TRBV12-4
TGTGCCAGTAGTACTCAGTCCAGGGACTATGGCTACACCTTC | CASSTQSRDYGYTF | . | many | TRBJ1-2 | 14 | TRBV19
TGCGCCAGCAGTGATTGGGGGGACACCGGGGAGCTGTTTTTT | CASSDWGDTGELFF | . | many | TRBJ2-2 | 14 | TRBV10-2
TGCGCCAGCAGCGTCGGACTGATGAACACTGAAGCTTTCTTT | CASSVGLMNTEAFF | . | many | TRBJ1-1 | 14 | TRBV5-1
TGTGCCACCTCCGGGTCTTCCACCGGGGAGCTGTTTTTT | CATSGSSTGELFF | . | many | TRBJ2-2 | 13 | TRBV7-9
TGTGCCACCAGTGATCCCGCAGGGGGCGAATACGAGCAGTACTTC | CATSDPAGGEYEQYF | TRBD1 | many | TRBJ2-7 | 15 | TRBV24-1
TGTGCCTGGAGCGCCCTCGAGCGGGGAATCACAGATACGCAGTATTTT | CAWSALERGITDTQYF | TRBD2 | . | TRBJ2-3 | 16 | TRBV30
TGTGCCAGCAGCCAAGAAGGGACCCAGACGGAAGCCTACGAGCAGTACTTC | CASSQEGTQTEAYEQYF | . | many | TRBJ2-7 | 17 | TRBV14
TGTGCCACCGGATCCGATAGCGAATCCGAGACCCAGTACTTC | CATGSDSESETQYF | . | many | TRBJ2-5 | 14 | TRBV24-1
TGTGCCAGCAGCGTCGACAGGAAAAACATTCAGTACTTC | CASSVDRKNIQYF | . | few | TRBJ2-4 | 13 | TRBV7-2
TGCGCCAGCAGGGAGGGTGTGACTAGCGCCTTCTACGAGCAGTACTTC | CASREGVTSAFYEQYF | TRBD2 | few | TRBJ2-7 | 16 | TRBV5-1
TGTGCCAGCAGCTTAGCGATGGCCCCCTACGAGCAGTACTTC | CASSLAMAPYEQYF | . | many | TRBJ2-7 | 14 | TRBV7-2
TGTGCCAGCTCACTAGCGGGAGAGTTCAGCGGGGAGCTGTTTTTT | CASSLAGEFSGELFF | TRBD2 | few | TRBJ2-2 | 15 | TRBV18
TGTGCCAGCAGCCAAGACAGGTGGTTC | CASSQDRWF | . | many | TRBJ2-5 | 9 | TRBV4-2
TGTGCCAGCAGCTTAGGTGTGGCGGGGGGGCCAGATACGCAGTATTTT | CASSLGVAGGPDTQYF | TRBD2 | many | TRBJ2-3 | 16 | TRBV7-3
TGTGCCAGCAGCCTAGGGCCAGACAGGAGGAATCAGCCCCAGCATTTT | CASSLGPDRRNQPQHF | . | many | TRBJ1-5 | 16 | TRBV28
TGTGCCAGCAGCTTAACAGGGCATGGAAACACTGAAGCTTTCTTT | CASSLTGHGNTEAFF | . | few | TRBJ1-1 | 15 | TRBV7-3
TGTGCCAGCAACCCTCAGGGGGGAGCCAAAAACATTCAGTACTTC | CASNPQGGAKNIQYF | . | many | TRBJ2-4 | 15 | TRBV5-6
TGCGCCAGCAGCCAAGATTTTGGGGAAGCTTTCTTT | CASSQDFGEAFF | . | many | TRBJ1-1 | 12 | TRBV4-3
TGTGCCAGCAGCCATCGGTTGGGTTTTTACAATGAGCAGTTCTTC | CASSHRLGFYNEQFF | . | few | TRBJ2-1 | 15 | TRBV7-9
TGTGCCAGCAGCTTACCCCAGGGGGCGCGTCTCACCGGGGAGCTGTTTTTT | CASSLPQGARLTGELFF | TRBD1 | few | TRBJ2-2 | 17 | TRBV7-9
TGTGCCAGCAGCTCCTCGACAGCCCCGAACACCGGGGAGCTGTTTTTT | CASSSSTAPNTGELFF | . | many | TRBJ2-2 | 16 | TRBV7-2
TGTGCCAGCAGCTCCTTCGGTAGCAATCAGCCCCAGCATTTT | CASSSFGSNQPQHF | . | . | TRBJ1-5 | 14 | TRBV7-7
TGTGCCAGCAGCTTAGGGGGAGTCTCCTACAATGAGCAGTTCTTC | CASSLGGVSYNEQFF | . | many | TRBJ2-1 | 15 | TRBV11-3
TGCGCCAGCAGTGAGTTCGGGCAGGGAATACGAGGGGAGACCCAGTACTTC | CASSEFGQGIRGETQYF | . | many | TRBJ2-5 | 17 | TRBV10-2
TGCAGTGCTAGAGATCAGGGACGCTCCTACGAGCAGTACTTC | CSARDQGRSYEQYF | . | many | TRBJ2-7 | 14 | TRBV20-1
TGTGCCAGCAGTGACTCGGGGGTCGGGCTGAATGAGCAGTTCTTC | CASSDSGVGLNEQFF | . | many | TRBJ2-1 | 15 | TRBV6-4
TGTGCCAGCAGCTTAGAGACAAACGGTGGGACCCAGTACTTC | CASSLETNGGTQYF | . | . | TRBJ2-5 | 14 | TRBV7-2
TGTGCCAGCCTCAAGGGGTCATGGGACACTGAAGCTTTCTTT | CASLKGSWDTEAFF | . | many | TRBJ1-1 | 14 | TRBV18
TGCGCCAGCAGCACGGATTCCTACGAGCAGTACTTC | CASSTDSYEQYF | . | many | TRBJ2-7 | 12 | TRBV5-1
TGCAGTGCTAGACAGGCTAGCTTCTACGAGCAGTACTTC | CSARQASFYEQYF | . | many | TRBJ2-7 | 13 | TRBV20-1
TGTGCCAGCAGTTTATCGGGCAGGGTCCCCTCCCAGGAGACCCAGTACTTC | CASSLSGRVPSQETQYF | . | . | TRBJ2-5 | 17 | TRBV28
TGTGCCAGCAGTCCCGTAGGGGGCGAAAGGAATGGGCAGTTCTTC | CASSPVGGERNGQFF | TRBD1 | . | TRBJ2-1 | 15 | TRBV2
TGTGCCTGCCCCGGAAGGGGACTAGTCTACAATGAGCAGTTCTTC | CACPGRGLVYNEQFF | TRBD2 | . | TRBJ2-1 | 15 | TRBV30